This entry features one T cell receptor (beta chain) sequence. The antigen is undetermined. With 2 bases removed from V and 7 bases from J, the gap between germline ends came to 8 bases. This CDR3 region has 13 residues. Germline values: CDR1 SGHVS, CDR2 FQNEAQ. This specimen belongs to a study of T cell responses to AZD1222 COVID-19 vaccine. Profiled with immunoSEQ multiplex PCR; TCRdb holds only in-frame clones, not every one. The repertoire holds about 92,000 clones, with approximately 90% as singletons. Study results and caveats: Baseline seropositivity occurred in only a handful of AZD1222 recipients.

This receptor was identified in an adult in good health. Source: peripheral blood, taken on day 0 of AZD1222 vaccination. J is TRBJ1-4 and V is TRBV7-8; D unresolved. The chain's CDR3 is CASSLPSTEKLFF. Here the CDR3 DNA reads TGTGCCAGCAGCTTACCTTCGACTGAAAAACTGTTTTTT.